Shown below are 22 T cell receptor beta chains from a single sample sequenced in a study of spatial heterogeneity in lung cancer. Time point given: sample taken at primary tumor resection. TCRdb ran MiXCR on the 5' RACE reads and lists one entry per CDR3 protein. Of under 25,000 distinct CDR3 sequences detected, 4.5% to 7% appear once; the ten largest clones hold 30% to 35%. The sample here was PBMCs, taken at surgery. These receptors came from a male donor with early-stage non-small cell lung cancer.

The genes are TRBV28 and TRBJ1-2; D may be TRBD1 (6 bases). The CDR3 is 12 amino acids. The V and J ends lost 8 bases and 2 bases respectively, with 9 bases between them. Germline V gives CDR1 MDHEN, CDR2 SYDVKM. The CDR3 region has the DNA TGTGCCAGCGCAACAGGGAACTATGGCTACACCTTC. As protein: CASATGNYGYTF.

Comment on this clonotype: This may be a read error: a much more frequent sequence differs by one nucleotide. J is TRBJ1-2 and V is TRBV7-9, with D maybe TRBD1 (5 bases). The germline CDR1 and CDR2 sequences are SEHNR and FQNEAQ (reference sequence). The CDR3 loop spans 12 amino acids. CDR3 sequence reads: CASTLPTGASSF. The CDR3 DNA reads TGTGCCAGCACCCTGCCGACTGGGGCCAGCTCCTTC.

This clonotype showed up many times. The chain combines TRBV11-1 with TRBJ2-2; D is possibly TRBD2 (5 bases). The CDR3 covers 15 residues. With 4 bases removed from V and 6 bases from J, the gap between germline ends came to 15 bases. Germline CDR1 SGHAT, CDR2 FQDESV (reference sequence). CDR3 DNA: TGTGCCAGCAGCTCGGGCCTCATCGGGGCCGGGGAGCTGTTTTTT. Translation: CASSSGLIGAGELFF.

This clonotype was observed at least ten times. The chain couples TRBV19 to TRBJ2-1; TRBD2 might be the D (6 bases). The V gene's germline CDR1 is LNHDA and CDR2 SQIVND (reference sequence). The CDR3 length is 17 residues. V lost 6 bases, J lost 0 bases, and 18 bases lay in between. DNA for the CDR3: TGTGCCAGTAGCAACTCCGGGAGCCCCAGCTCCTACAATGAGCAGTTCTTC. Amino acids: CASSNSGSPSSYNEQFF.

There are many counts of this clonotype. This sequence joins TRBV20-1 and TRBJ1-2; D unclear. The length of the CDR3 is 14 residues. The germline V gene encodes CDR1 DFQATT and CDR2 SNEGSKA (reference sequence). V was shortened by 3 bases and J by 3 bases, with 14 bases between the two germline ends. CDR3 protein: CSASGDALHYGYTF. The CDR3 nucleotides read TGCAGTGCTAGTGGGGATGCACTACACTATGGCTACACCTTC.

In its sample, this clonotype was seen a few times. In nucleotides, the CDR3 is TGTGCCAGCAGCTTTACCCGCACGGGAAGGGGCCACCGCACAGATACGCAGTATTTT. Amino acids: CASSFTRTGRGHRTDTQYF. The chain is built from TRBV7-9 and TRBJ2-3; D assignment may be TRBD1 or TRBD2 (5 bases each). The CDR3 has 19 residues. The germline gives CDR1 SEHNR, CDR2 FQNEAQ (reference sequence). The V gene lost 3 bases and the J gene lost 1 base, with 23 bases spanning the gap.

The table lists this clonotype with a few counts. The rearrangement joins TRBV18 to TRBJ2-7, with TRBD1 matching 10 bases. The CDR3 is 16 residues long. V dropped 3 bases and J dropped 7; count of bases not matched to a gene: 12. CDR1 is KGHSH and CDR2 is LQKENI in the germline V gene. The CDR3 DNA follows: TGTGCCAGCTCACCCAGGGAGACAGGGGGCGCAGGAGAGCAGTACTTC. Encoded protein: CASSPRETGGAGEQYF.

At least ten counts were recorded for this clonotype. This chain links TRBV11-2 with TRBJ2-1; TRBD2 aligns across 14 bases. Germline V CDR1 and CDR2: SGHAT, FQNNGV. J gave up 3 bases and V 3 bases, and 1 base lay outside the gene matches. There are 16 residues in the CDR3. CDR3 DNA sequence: TGTGCCAGCAGCTTGGGGACTAGCGGGGGCTACAATGAGCAGTTCTTC. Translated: CASSLGTSGGYNEQFF.

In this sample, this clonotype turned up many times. In DNA form, the CDR3 reads TGTGCCAGCAGCTCTACCTGGACAATTGAGCAGTTCTTC. Protein product: CASSSTWTIEQFF. The rearrangement uses TRBV7-9 and TRBJ2-1, with D perhaps matching TRBD1 (5 bases). The CDR3 length is 13 residues. V was shortened by 4 bases and J by 9 bases, with 13 bases between the two germline ends. Germline CDR1 and CDR2: SEHNR and FQNEAQ (reference sequence). The full variable domain, completed using reference TRBV7-9 and TRBJ2-1, is DTGVSQNPRHKITKRGQNVTFRCDPISEHNRLYWYRQTLGQGPEFLTYFQNEAQLEKSRLLSDRFSAERPKGSFSTLEIQRTEQGDSAMYLCASSSTWTIEQFFGPGTRLTVL.

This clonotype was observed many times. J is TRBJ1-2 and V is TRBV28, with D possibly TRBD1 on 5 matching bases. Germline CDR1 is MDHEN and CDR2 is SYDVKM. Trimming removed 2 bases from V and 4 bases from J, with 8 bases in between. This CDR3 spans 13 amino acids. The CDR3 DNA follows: TGTGCCAGCAGTTTACGTGGGGCCTATGGCTACACCTTC. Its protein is CASSLRGAYGYTF.

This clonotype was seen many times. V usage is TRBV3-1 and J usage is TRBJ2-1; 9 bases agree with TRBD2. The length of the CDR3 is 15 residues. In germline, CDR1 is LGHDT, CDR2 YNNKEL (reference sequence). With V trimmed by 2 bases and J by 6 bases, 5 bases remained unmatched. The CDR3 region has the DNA TGTGCCAGCAGCCAACGACTAGCGGCCCTCAATGAGCAGTTCTTC. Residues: CASSQRLAALNEQFF.

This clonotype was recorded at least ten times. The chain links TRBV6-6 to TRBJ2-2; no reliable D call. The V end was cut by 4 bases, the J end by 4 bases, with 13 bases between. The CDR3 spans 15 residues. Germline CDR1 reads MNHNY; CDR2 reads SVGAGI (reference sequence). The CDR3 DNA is TGTGCCAGCAGTTCCCGGGTCCGACGCACCGGGGAGCTGTTTTTT. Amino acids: CASSSRVRRTGELFF.

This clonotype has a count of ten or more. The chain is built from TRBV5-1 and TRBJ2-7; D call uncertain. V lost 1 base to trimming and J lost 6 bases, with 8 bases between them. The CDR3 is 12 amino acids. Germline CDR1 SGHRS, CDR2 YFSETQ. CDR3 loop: CASSLTLGEQYF. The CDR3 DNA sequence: TGCGCCAGCAGCTTGACACTCGGCGAGCAGTACTTC. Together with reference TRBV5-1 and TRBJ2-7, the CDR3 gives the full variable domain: KAGVTQTPRYLIKTRGQQVTLSCSPISGHRSVSWYQQTPGQGLQFLFEYFSETQRNKGNFPGRFSGRQFSNSRSEMNVSTLELGDSALYLCASSLTLGEQYFGPGTRLTVT.

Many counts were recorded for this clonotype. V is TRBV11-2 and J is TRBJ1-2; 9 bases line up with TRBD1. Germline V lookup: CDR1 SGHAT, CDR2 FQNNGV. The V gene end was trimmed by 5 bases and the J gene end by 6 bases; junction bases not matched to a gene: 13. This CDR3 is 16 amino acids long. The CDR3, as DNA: TGTGCCAGCAGCCTACAGGGACAGGGAGGAGCAGATGGCTACACCTTC. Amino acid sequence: CASSLQGQGGADGYTF.

The CDR3, as DNA: TGTGCCAGCAGTCCCTTCTTAATAGGGCTAGCGGGAGAGACCCAGTACTTC. Protein sequence: CASSPFLIGLAGETQYF. The J gene is TRBJ2-5, the V gene TRBV28; 8 positions agree with TRBD2. The V and J ends lost 5 bases and 4 bases, in that order; junction bases with no gene match: 15. The CDR3 runs to 17 residues. Per the germline V gene, CDR1 is MDHEN and CDR2 is SYDVKM. The full variable domain, with the rest looked up from reference TRBV28 and TRBJ2-5, is DVKVTQSSRYLVKRTGEKVFLECVQDMDHENMFWYRQDPGLGLRLIYFSYDVKMKEKGDIPEGYSVSREKKERFSLILESASTNQTSMYLCASSPFLIGLAGETQYFGPGTRLLVL.

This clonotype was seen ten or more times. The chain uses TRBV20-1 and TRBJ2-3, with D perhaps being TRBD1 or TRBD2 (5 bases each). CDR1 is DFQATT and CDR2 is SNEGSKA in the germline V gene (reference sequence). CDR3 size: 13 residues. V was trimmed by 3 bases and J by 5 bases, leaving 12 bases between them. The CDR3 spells CSARGPFGDTQYF. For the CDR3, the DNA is TGCAGTGCTAGGGGACCTTTTGGAGATACGCAGTATTTT.

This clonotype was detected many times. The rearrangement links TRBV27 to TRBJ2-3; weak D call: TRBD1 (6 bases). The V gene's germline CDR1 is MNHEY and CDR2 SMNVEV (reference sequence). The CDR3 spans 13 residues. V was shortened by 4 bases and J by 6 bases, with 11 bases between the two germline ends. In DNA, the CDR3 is TGTGCCAGCAGTTGGAAGGGGGTGGATACGCAGTATTTT. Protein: CASSWKGVDTQYF.

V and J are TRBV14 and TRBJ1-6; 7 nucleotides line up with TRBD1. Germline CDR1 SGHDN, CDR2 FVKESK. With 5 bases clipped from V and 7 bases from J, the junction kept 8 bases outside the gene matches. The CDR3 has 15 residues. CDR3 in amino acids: CASSTGQVRNSPLHF. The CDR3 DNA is TGTGCCAGCAGCACCGGACAGGTCAGGAATTCACCCCTCCACTTT.

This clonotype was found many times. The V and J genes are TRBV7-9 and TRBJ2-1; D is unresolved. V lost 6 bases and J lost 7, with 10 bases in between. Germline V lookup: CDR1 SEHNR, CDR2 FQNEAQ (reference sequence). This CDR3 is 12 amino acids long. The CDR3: CASRVGLNEQFF. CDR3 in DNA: TGTGCCAGCAGGGTAGGGTTGAATGAGCAGTTCTTC.

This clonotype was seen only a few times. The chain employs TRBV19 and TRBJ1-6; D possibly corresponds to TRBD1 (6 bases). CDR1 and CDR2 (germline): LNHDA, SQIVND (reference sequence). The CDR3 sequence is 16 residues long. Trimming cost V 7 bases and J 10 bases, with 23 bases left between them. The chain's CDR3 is CASNPSGYRAASPLHF. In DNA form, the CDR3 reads TGTGCCAGTAACCCAAGTGGGTACAGGGCGGCCTCACCCCTCCACTTT.

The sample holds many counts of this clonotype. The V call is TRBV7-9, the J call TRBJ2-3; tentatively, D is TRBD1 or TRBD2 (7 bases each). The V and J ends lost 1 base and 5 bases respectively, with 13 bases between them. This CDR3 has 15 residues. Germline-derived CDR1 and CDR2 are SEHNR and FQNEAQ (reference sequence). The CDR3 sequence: CASSLERDRLDTQYF. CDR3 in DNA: TGTGCCAGCAGCTTAGAGCGGGACAGATTAGATACGCAGTATTTT.

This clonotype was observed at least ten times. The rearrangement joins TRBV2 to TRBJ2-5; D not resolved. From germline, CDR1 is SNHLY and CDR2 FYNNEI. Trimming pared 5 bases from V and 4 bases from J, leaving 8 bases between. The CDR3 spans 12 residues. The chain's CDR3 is CASSPSIETQYF. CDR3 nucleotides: TGTGCCAGCAGTCCTAGTATAGAGACCCAGTACTTC.